A single sample is the source of the 26 T cell receptor beta chains below, sequenced in a study of T cell responses to AZD1222 COVID-19 vaccine. Sequencing used immunoSEQ multiplex PCR; TCRdb keeps in-frame clones, though not all of them. The data show about 120,000 clones, with about 91% seen just once and about 1.4% held by the top ten. The specimen was peripheral blood, collected 28 days after the second AZD1222 dose. The receptors stem from an adult who received the AZD1222 COVID-19 vaccine.

A note on this clone: The same CDR3 can be traced to other DNA sequences in this sample. The gene calls are TRBV20-1 and TRBJ1-2; D remains ambiguous. Germline assignment: CDR1 DFQATT and CDR2 SNEGSKA (reference sequence). V lost 3 bases and J 3 bases, leaving 8 bases between the germline ends. The CDR3 totals 12 residues. The CDR3 DNA reads TGCAGTGCTAGTGCGGGAGACTATGGCTACACCTTC. Translated, it gives CSASAGDYGYTF.

The CDR3 sequence: CASRYPIEANTGELFF. DNA for the CDR3: TGTGCCAGCAGATATCCGATCGAAGCGAACACCGGGGAGCTGTTTTTT. The rearrangement joins TRBV28 to TRBJ2-2; D is unclear. The CDR3 consists of 16 residues. V was cut by 6 bases and J by 0 bases, with 14 bases left in between. Germline CDR1 and CDR2: MDHEN and SYDVKM.

The genes are TRBV7-8 and TRBJ2-5; TRBD1 matches at 8 bases. CDR3 size: 19 residues. After removal of 5 bases from V and 5 bases from J, the junction contained 22 bases not matched to a gene. Germline V gene data show CDR1 as SGHVS and CDR2 as FQNEAQ. CDR3: CASSLFYRDRLPPGETQYF. CDR3 nucleotide sequence: TGTGCCAGCAGCCTATTTTACCGGGACAGGCTTCCCCCGGGGGAGACCCAGTACTTC.

This chain joins TRBV7-2 and TRBJ2-1; 10 positions agree with TRBD2. Looked up from germline, CDR1 is SGHTA and CDR2 is FQGNSA. V lost 5 bases to trimming and J lost 6 bases; unmatched junction nucleotides: 7. The CDR3 consists of 15 residues. CDR3 sequence: CASSPGTSASNEQFF. Here the CDR3 DNA reads TGTGCCAGCAGCCCCGGGACTAGCGCGTCCAATGAGCAGTTCTTC.

This clone occurred once. This chain connects TRBV2 to TRBJ1-2; D not certain. Germline values: CDR1 SNHLY, CDR2 FYNNEI. V lost 6 bases, J lost 3 bases, and 14 bases lay in between. CDR3 length: 14 amino acids. The DNA of the CDR3 is TGTGCCAGCAGGCCCTCGACCGAGTACTATGGCTACACCTTC. It specifies CASRPSTEYYGYTF. The full variable domain, with the rest looked up from reference TRBV2 and TRBJ1-2, is EPEVTQTPSHQVTQMGQEVILRCVPISNHLYFYWYRQILGQKVEFLVSFYNNEISEKSEIFDDQFSVERPDGSNFTLKIRSTKLEDSAMYFCASRPSTEYYGYTFGSGTRLTVV.

This chain uses TRBV7-8 with TRBJ2-7, with D tentatively TRBD2 (6 bases). The CDR3 is 14 amino acids. Germline V CDR1 and CDR2: SGHVS, FQNEAQ. Deletions cut 5 bases from V and 3 bases from J, with 14 bases between. The chain's CDR3 is CASSRGLPLYEQYF. CDR3 bases: TGTGCCAGCAGCCGTGGACTACCCCTCTACGAGCAGTACTTC.

This clone was recorded a few times. The J gene is TRBJ1-6, the V gene TRBV3-1 (or the pseudogene TRBV3-2); 9 nucleotides match TRBD1. V was clipped by 6 bases and J by 9 bases; unmatched bases: 3. The CDR3 runs 13 residues. The germline V gene encodes CDR1 LGHDT and CDR2 YNNKEL (reference sequence). The CDR3 loop reads CASRGQGISPLHF. In nucleotides, the CDR3 is TGTGCCAGCAGGGGACAGGGAATTTCACCCCTCCACTTT.

The chain has TRBV4-1 and TRBJ1-1; D is unresolved. The ends were cut back, 4 bases at V and 4 bases at J, with 22 bases in the middle. The CDR3 is 17 residues long. Looked up from germline, CDR1 is MGHRA and CDR2 is YSYEKL. CDR3 coding DNA: TGCGCCAGCAGCCTTACTATATCGGGCCAGACGGCCACTGAAGCTTTCTTT. The encoded protein is CASSLTISGQTATEAFF.

The CDR3 coding sequence is TGTGCCAGCAGCCAAGATTTTCGCCAGGCAGATACGCAGTATTTT. This translates into CASSQDFRQADTQYF. The chain recombines TRBV4-2 with TRBJ2-3; no reliable D call. This CDR3 region has 15 residues. The V and J ends lost 0 bases and 4 bases respectively, with 11 bases between them. Germline CDR1 is LGHNA and CDR2 is YNFKEQ.

The CDR3 reads CASTQAGGGTEAFF. The DNA for the CDR3 is TGTGCCAGTACCCAGGCGGGTGGGGGGACTGAAGCTTTCTTT. The V call is TRBV19, the J call TRBJ1-1, with D tentatively TRBD1 (5 bases). Trimming took 7 bases from V and 5 from J, leaving 17 bases between them. The CDR3 loop spans 14 amino acids. The germline CDR1 and CDR2 sequences are LNHDA and SQIVND (reference sequence).

The rearrangement uses TRBV7-9 and TRBJ1-4; tentatively, D is TRBD1 (5 bases). The CDR3 covers 16 residues. In germline, CDR1 is SEHNR, CDR2 FQNEAQ (reference sequence). Trimming left V 5 bases short and J 8 bases short, with 21 bases between. The CDR3 DNA reads as TGTGCCAGCAGCCCCACCCTGGGAGGGGTGAACGAAAAACTGTTTTTT. It is translated as CASSPTLGGVNEKLFF.

The rearrangement links TRBV14 to TRBJ2-3; 8 nucleotides match TRBD2. The CDR3 contains 16 residues. V was clipped by 0 bases and J by 2 bases; unmatched bases: 4. Germline values: CDR1 SGHDN, CDR2 FVKESK. The CDR3 nucleotides are TGTGCCAGCAGCCAAGATAGCGGGATGATCACAGATACGCAGTATTTT. Its translation: CASSQDSGMITDTQYF.

This sequence joins TRBV4-2 and TRBJ1-2; D unresolved. Looked up from germline, CDR1 is LGHNA and CDR2 is YNFKEQ. CDR3 length equals 15 residues. V lost 1 base to trimming and J lost 0 bases, with 9 bases between them. CDR3 DNA: TGTGCCAGCAGCCAAGCTATAGGGTCTAACTATGGCTACACCTTC. It yields the protein CASSQAIGSNYGYTF.

The chain has TRBV14 and TRBJ1-1; 7 bases map to TRBD1. Trimming removed 0 bases from V and 1 base from J; junction bases left unmatched: 11. The CDR3 is 18 amino acids. CDR1 is SGHDN, CDR2 FVKESK, per germline. The CDR3, as DNA: TGTGCCAGCAGCCAAGAAAGGACAGGCGTCTTTCGGAACACTGAAGCTTTCTTT. Translating it yields CASSQERTGVFRNTEAFF. The whole variable domain, filled in from reference TRBV14 and TRBJ1-1, reads EAGVTQFPSHSVIEKGQTVTLRCDPISGHDNLYWYRRVMGKEIKFLLHFVKESKQDESGMPNNRFLAERTGGTYSTLKVQPAELEDSGVYFCASSQERTGVFRNTEAFFGQGTRLTVV.

The V gene is TRBV5-1, the J gene TRBJ1-4; 7 nucleotides agree with TRBD1. There are 16 residues in the CDR3. The V gene end was trimmed by 0 bases and the J gene end by 2 bases; junction bases not matched to a gene: 4. The germline gives CDR1 SGHRS, CDR2 YFSETQ. Written as DNA, the CDR3 is TGCGCCAGCAGCTTGGGACAGGGATTGACTAATGAAAAACTGTTTTTT. Amino acid sequence: CASSLGQGLTNEKLFF.

The V and J genes are TRBV5-1 and TRBJ1-1, with a possible D match to TRBD1 (6 bases). The germline V gene has CDR1 SGHRS and CDR2 YFSETQ. Trimming cost V 4 bases and J 1 base, with 11 bases left between them. The CDR3 extends over 14 amino acids. The CDR3 loop reads CASSGDNANTEAFF. The CDR3 DNA is TGCGCCAGCAGCGGGGACAACGCGAACACTGAAGCTTTCTTT.

This chain links TRBV2 with TRBJ2-2, with D uncertain. This CDR3 contains 14 residues. Germline CDR1 and CDR2: SNHLY and FYNNEI. V was cut by 4 bases and J by 8 bases, with 14 bases left in between. The CDR3 DNA is TGTGCCAGCAGTGGCTGGACCCTGGGAGGGGAGCTGTTTTTT. Protein: CASSGWTLGGELFF.

In its sample, this clone was seen a few times. The sample contains more than one DNA sequence encoding this CDR3. The chain couples TRBV27 to TRBJ1-6; tentatively, D is TRBD1 (6 bases). Germline CDR1 is MNHEY and CDR2 is SMNVEV (reference sequence). The germline V and J ends were trimmed by 5 bases and 3 bases, with 11 bases remaining between them. This CDR3 contains 15 residues. The CDR3 coding sequence is TGTGCCAGCAGTCCCAGGGGCGTCTATAATTCACCCCTCCACTTT. Translated, it gives CASSPRGVYNSPLHF.

The CDR3 loop reads CASSSSGQGNQPQHF. CDR3 DNA: TGTGCCAGCAGTTCCTCAGGACAGGGAAATCAGCCCCAGCATTTT. The chain couples TRBV27 to TRBJ1-5, with 8 bases that match TRBD1. The junction had 6 bases not matched to a gene; V was cut back by 4 bases and J by 4 bases. This CDR3 is built from 15 residues. Germline lookup yields CDR1 MNHEY and CDR2 SMNVEV (reference sequence).

The chain joins TRBV2 to TRBJ2-7; 8 nucleotides agree with TRBD1. Losses at the gene ends were 7 bases for V and 0 bases for J; bases not matched to a gene: 2. The CDR3 is made up of 13 amino acids. Germline V CDR1 and CDR2: SNHLY, FYNNEI. Here the CDR3 reads CASKGQGSYEQYF. Written as DNA, the CDR3 is TGTGCCAGCAAAGGACAGGGCTCCTACGAGCAGTACTTC.

The chain joins TRBV7-8 to TRBJ2-1, with TRBD2 matching 8 bases. The CDR3 sequence is 15 residues long. Trimming at V came to 7 bases and at J to 4 bases, leaving 9 bases not matched to a gene. Germline lookup yields CDR1 SGHVS and CDR2 FQNEAQ. The CDR3 DNA sequence: TGTGCCAGCATTATTCTAGCGGGTGAATACAATGAGCAGTTCTTC. Protein product: CASIILAGEYNEQFF.

This chain joins TRBV13 and TRBJ1-6; 7 bases map to TRBD1. Trimming removed 6 bases from V and 9 bases from J; junction bases left unmatched: 14. Germline V gives CDR1 PRHDT, CDR2 FYEKMQ (reference sequence). This CDR3 region has 16 residues. CDR3 nucleotides: TGTGCCAGCAGAGACCAGACCGGGACAGATGCTTCACCCCTCCACTTT. Protein sequence: CASRDQTGTDASPLHF.

The chain combines TRBV19 with TRBJ1-1; D is possibly TRBD1 (5 bases). The CDR3 runs to 14 residues. Looked up from germline, CDR1 is LNHDA and CDR2 is SQIVND (reference sequence). The V end was cut by 7 bases, the J end by 0 bases, with 12 bases between. CDR3 region: CASTPRGLNTEAFF. For the CDR3, the DNA is TGTGCCAGTACACCGCGGGGGTTGAACACTGAAGCTTTCTTT.

The table lists this clone with a count of one. This CDR3 is CSARHYNEQFF. The CDR3 nucleotides read TGCAGTGCTAGACACTACAATGAGCAGTTCTTC. This chain connects TRBV20-1 to TRBJ2-1, with D unresolved. The CDR3 runs 11 residues. V lost 2 bases, J lost 3 bases, and 2 bases lay in between. The germline V gene encodes CDR1 DFQATT and CDR2 SNEGSKA (reference sequence).

The chain employs TRBV9 and TRBJ1-4; no definite D call. V lost 0 bases to trimming and J lost 1 base, with 4 bases between them. The V gene's germline CDR1 is SGDLS and CDR2 YYNGEE. CDR3 size: 14 residues. CDR3 sequence reads: CASSVGQTNEKLFF. Written as DNA, the CDR3 is TGTGCCAGCAGCGTAGGCCAAACTAATGAAAAACTGTTTTTT.

This chain uses TRBV30 with TRBJ2-5; a weak D match, TRBD2 (5 bases). Trimming pared 4 bases from V and 1 base from J, leaving 7 bases between. The CDR3 extends over 12 amino acids. The V gene's germline CDR1 is GTSNPN and CDR2 SVGIG (reference sequence). CDR3 in amino acids: CAWKRAQETQYF. The DNA of the CDR3 is TGTGCCTGGAAGAGGGCCCAAGAGACCCAGTACTTC.